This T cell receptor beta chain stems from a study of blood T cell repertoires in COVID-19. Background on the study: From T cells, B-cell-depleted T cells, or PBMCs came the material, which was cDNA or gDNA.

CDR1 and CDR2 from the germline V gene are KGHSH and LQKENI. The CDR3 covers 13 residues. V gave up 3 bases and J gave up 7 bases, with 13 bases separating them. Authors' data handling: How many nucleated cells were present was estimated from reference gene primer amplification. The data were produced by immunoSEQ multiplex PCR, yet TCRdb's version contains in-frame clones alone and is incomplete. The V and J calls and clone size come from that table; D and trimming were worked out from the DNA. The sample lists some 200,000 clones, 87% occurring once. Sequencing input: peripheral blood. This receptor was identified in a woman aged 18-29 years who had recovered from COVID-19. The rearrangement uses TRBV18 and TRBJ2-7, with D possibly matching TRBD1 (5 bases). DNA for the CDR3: TGTGCCAGCTCACCCACAGGCCTTTGGGAGCAGTACTTC. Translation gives CASSPTGLWEQYF.